This T cell receptor beta chain was sequenced in a study of T-cell reconstitution after alpha-beta-depleted transplantation in children. Findings and caveats of the study: T-cell numbers and diversity, one year after transplant, stemmed largely from T cells that were newly produced. The study traced high day-60 TCRbeta diversity in some patients to surviving recipient T cells and thymic progenitors.

Library preparation (for TCRbeta) was performed with unique molecular identifiers. TCRdb ran MiXCR on the PCR reads and lists one entry per CDR3 protein. In the table there are about 900,000 distinct CDR3 sequences, roughly 31% of which are singletons. With regard to this clonotype: Its specificity is not known.

Sequenced here: PBMCs, mostly from graft donor cells, sampled 360 days after TCRalphabeta/CD19-depleted stem cell transplant. The TCR sequence derives from a boy younger than two who had a stem cell transplant for SCID, so the T cells may come from the graft donor.

CDR3 loop: CASSLELAGVWSSYNEQFF. CDR3 DNA: TGTGCCAGCAGTTTGGAACTAGCGGGGGTGTGGAGCTCCTACAATGAGCAGTTCTTC. The genes are TRBV12-3 or TRBV12-4 and TRBJ2-1; TRBD2 matches 11 bases. The length of the CDR3 is 19 residues. Trimming at V came to 3 bases and at J to 0 bases, leaving 10 bases not matched to a gene.